This T cell receptor beta chain was obtained from a study of T-cell reconstitution after alpha-beta-depleted transplantation in children. Study-level findings and limits: Surviving recipient cells, namely T cells and thymic progenitors, were the source of high day-60 TCRbeta diversity in some patients. As was reported, about two months after transplant, alpha-beta T cells came from several hundred expanded graft clones.

The sample holds many counts of this clonotype. Its antigen remains unknown. A TCRbeta library incorporating unique molecular identifiers was prepared. TCRdb re-called the PCR reads through MiXCR, storing one row per CDR3 protein. The sample has fewer than 1 million distinct CDR3 sequences; around 15% are singletons. CDR3 size: 12 residues. CDR1 and CDR2 (germline): SGHRS, YFSETQ. V lost 3 bases, J lost 2 bases, and 5 bases lay in between. The chain employs TRBV5-1 and TRBJ2-5, with no clear D. The material sequenced was PBMCs, mostly from graft donor cells, taken 360 days after TCRalphabeta/CD19-depleted stem cell transplant. The TCR originated in a male patient under 18 who had a stem cell transplant for acute lymphoblastic leukemia, so the T cells may come from the graft donor. The CDR3 reads CASSSIQETQYF. In DNA, the CDR3 is TGCGCCAGCAGCTCCATTCAAGAGACCCAGTACTTC.